The 21 T cell receptor beta chains given below trace back to one sample, sequenced in a study of identical twins. TCRdb fed the 5' RACE reads into MiXCR, producing one record per CDR3 protein. The data show some 1,700,000 distinct CDR3 sequences, about 32% seen once. The sequencing sample was made of cord blood. These receptors all come from a newborn girl in good health.

This clonotype has a handful of counts. This chain links TRBV4-2 with TRBJ1-1; D ambiguous. The CDR3 sequence is 12 residues long. In germline, CDR1 is LGHNA, CDR2 YNFKEQ. Trimming shortened V by 0 bases and J by 7 bases, and 6 bases separated the two germline ends. The DNA of the CDR3 is TGTGCCAGCAGCCAAGACGGGGTTGAAGCTTTCTTT. This codes for CASSQDGVEAFF.

The J gene is TRBJ2-2, the V gene TRBV29-1; 15 bases match TRBD2. Germline V lookup: CDR1 SQVTM, CDR2 ANQGSEA. The CDR3 has 15 residues. After removal of 7 bases from V and 7 bases from J, the junction contained 7 bases not matched to a gene. In DNA, the CDR3 is TGCAGCGGCGGGACTAGCGGGGGGTTCGACGGGGAGCTGTTTTTT. Amino acid sequence: CSGGTSGGFDGELFF.

This chain links TRBV5-1 with TRBJ2-3; no reliable D call. CDR3 length: 15 amino acids. With 4 bases removed from V and 1 base from J, the gap between germline ends came to 13 bases. Germline CDR1 is SGHRS and CDR2 is YFSETQ. The CDR3, as DNA: TGCGCCAGCAGCCTATTTACGGCGGGCACAGATACGCAGTATTTT. This gives the protein CASSLFTAGTDTQYF.

The chain couples TRBV4-2 to TRBJ1-4; D gene unclear. The V end was cut by 0 bases, the J end by 5 bases, with 10 bases between. CDR1 and CDR2 from the germline V gene are LGHNA and YNFKEQ. This CDR3 comprises 15 residues. CDR3 in DNA: TGTGCCAGCAGCCAAGAGGGCCGTTACAATGAAAAACTGTTTTTT. Its translation is CASSQEGRYNEKLFF.

This chain joins TRBV5-1 and TRBJ2-3, with TRBD2 matching over 9 bases. CDR1 is SGHRS and CDR2 is YFSETQ in the germline V gene. V trimming: 3 bases; J trimming: 2 bases; junction bases outside the gene matches: 7. The CDR3 is made up of 16 amino acids. CDR3: CASSWASGVNTDTQYF. The DNA of the CDR3 is TGCGCCAGCAGCTGGGCTAGCGGGGTGAACACAGATACGCAGTATTTT.

This clonotype has more than one count but fewer than ten. This rearrangement joins TRBV10-3 to TRBJ2-1; 9 nucleotides match TRBD1. The CDR3 loop spans 15 amino acids. CDR1 is ENHRY, CDR2 SYGVKD, per germline. The V gene end was trimmed by 3 bases and the J gene end by 7 bases; junction bases not matched to a gene: 7. DNA of the CDR3: TGTGCCATCAGTGACCCGGGACAGGGTAAGAATGAGCAGTTCTTC. This gives the protein CAISDPGQGKNEQFF.

V usage is TRBV5-6 and J usage is TRBJ2-1; TRBD1 is a possible D gene (6 bases). Germline V lookup: CDR1 SGHDT, CDR2 YYEEEE. This CDR3 contains 13 residues. Trimming cost V 9 bases and J 6 bases, with 16 bases left between them. The CDR3 is CATRGRAGNEQFF. The DNA for the CDR3 is TGTGCCACCAGGGGAAGGGCGGGCAATGAGCAGTTCTTC.

Only a few counts were recorded for this clonotype. The chain employs TRBV6-1 and TRBJ2-1; a possible D gene is TRBD2 (6 bases). The V and J ends lost 1 base and 9 bases respectively, with 10 bases between them. The CDR3 contains 13 residues. Germline lookup yields CDR1 MNHNS and CDR2 SASEGT. CDR3 region: CASSEGTIGEQFF. The CDR3 coding sequence is TGTGCCAGCAGTGAAGGGACTATAGGTGAGCAGTTCTTC.

This clonotype came up many times. This chain connects TRBV4-1 to TRBJ2-4, with TRBD2 identical over 8 bases. V shed 4 bases and J 1 base; nucleotides not matched to a gene: 0. CDR1 is MGHRA, CDR2 YSYEKL, per germline. The CDR3 loop spans 14 amino acids. The CDR3 loop reads CASSPSGAKNIQYF. CDR3 bases: TGCGCCAGCAGCCCTAGCGGGGCCAAAAACATTCAGTACTTC.

This clonotype has a handful of counts. CDR3 coding DNA: TGTGCCAGAAGCTTCAGGGGCCGCACAGATACGCAGTATTTT. Its translation is CARSFRGRTDTQYF. The chain uses TRBV5-3 and TRBJ2-3, with a weak D call TRBD1 (6 bases). TRBV5-3 qualifies as an ORF whose function is uncertain. Trimming pared 2 bases from V and 1 base from J, leaving 8 bases between. CDR3 length: 14 residues.

This chain uses TRBV12-3 or TRBV12-4 with TRBJ2-4, with TRBD1 as a possible D gene (6 bases). The V end lost 1 base, the J end lost 15 bases, and 13 bases lay between the germline ends. The CDR3 runs 12 residues. The CDR3 loop is CASSLDITGLYF. The CDR3 nucleotides are TGTGCCAGCAGTTTAGATATAACAGGGTTGTACTTC.

This clonotype was observed a few times. The rearrangement joins TRBV11-2 to TRBJ2-7; D possibly matches TRBD1 or TRBD2 (7 bases each). The V end lost 5 bases, the J end lost 0 bases, and 14 bases lay between the germline ends. The V gene's germline CDR1 is SGHAT and CDR2 FQNNGV. The CDR3 spans 15 residues. The CDR3 loop is CASSQGGVNSYEQYF. The CDR3 DNA is TGTGCCAGCAGCCAGGGGGGGGTTAACTCCTACGAGCAGTACTTC.

This sequence joins TRBV20-1 and TRBJ2-5, with D possibly TRBD2 on 5 matching bases. The CDR3 has 13 residues. Trimming pared 4 bases from V and 11 bases from J, leaving 20 bases between. Looked up from germline, CDR1 is DFQATT and CDR2 is SNEGSKA (reference sequence). The CDR3 DNA sequence: TGCAGTGCTACGCTAGCACTAGTGAATGAGCAGTACTTC. It specifies CSATLALVNEQYF.

V usage is TRBV2 and J usage is TRBJ2-3; no clear D gene. The V end was cut by 7 bases, the J end by 4 bases, with 18 bases between. Germline loops: CDR1 SNHLY, CDR2 FYNNEI. The CDR3 has 15 amino acids. The CDR3 DNA sequence: TGTGCCAGCACCCAACTTGGACGGCTCGCAGATACGCAGTATTTT. Translation gives CASTQLGRLADTQYF.

In its sample, this clonotype was seen a few times. J is TRBJ2-3 and V is TRBV7-6; TRBD2 agrees at 12 bases. Germline CDR1 SGHVS, CDR2 FNYEAQ. The CDR3 runs to 17 residues. V shed 2 bases, J shed 1 base, and the junction held 4 bases outside the gene matches. The CDR3 coding sequence is TGTGCCAGCAGCTTACACAGGACTAGCGGGGGCACAGATACGCAGTATTTT. Protein sequence: CASSLHRTSGGTDTQYF.

The chain employs TRBV20-1 and TRBJ1-4, with D perhaps matching TRBD1 (5 bases). This CDR3 has 16 amino acids. V gave up 1 base and J gave up 2 bases, with 14 bases separating them. Germline CDR1 and CDR2: DFQATT and SNEGSKA (reference sequence). The CDR3 nucleotides read TGCAGTGCTAGAGCCCCCGCAGGGAGCACTAATGAAAAACTGTTTTTT. It yields the protein CSARAPAGSTNEKLFF.

The CDR3 region is CSAIRAGRSYNSPLHF. For the CDR3, the DNA is TGCAGTGCTATCAGGGCTGGGCGTTCCTATAATTCACCCCTCCACTTT. The chain couples TRBV20-1 to TRBJ1-6; TRBD1 might be the D (5 bases). CDR1 DFQATT and CDR2 SNEGSKA come from the germline V gene (reference sequence). The CDR3 contains 16 residues. Between the trimmed V and J ends, which lost 4 bases and 1 base, there was a span of 14 bases.

The table lists this clonotype with a few counts. J is TRBJ2-3 and V is TRBV7-2; possibly TRBD1 or TRBD2 for D (6 bases each). Trimming took 5 bases from V and 4 from J, leaving 19 bases between them. CDR1 is SGHTA, CDR2 FQGNSA, per germline. The CDR3 sequence is 16 residues long. The CDR3 protein is CASSLFGGLIADTQYF. The CDR3 DNA follows: TGTGCCAGCAGCCTATTTGGGGGGCTCATAGCAGATACGCAGTATTTT.

This clonotype was counted ten times or more. CDR3 loop: CASSWNEKLFF. For the CDR3, the DNA is TGTGCCAGCAGTTGGAATGAAAAACTGTTTTTT. V and J are TRBV12-3 or TRBV12-4 and TRBJ1-4; D is unclear. Trimming pared 4 bases from V and 5 bases from J, leaving 2 bases between. This CDR3 is 11 amino acids long.

V gene TRBV29-1 combines with J gene TRBJ2-7; 8 bases are a match to TRBD2. This CDR3 is 14 amino acids long. CDR1 is SQVTM and CDR2 is ANQGSEA in the germline V gene. Trimming removed 3 bases from V and 1 base from J; junction bases left unmatched: 5. CDR3 in DNA: TGCAGCGTTGACGGGGGGGGACCTTCCTACGAGCAGTACTTC. It codes for CSVDGGGPSYEQYF.

This clonotype was seen only a few times. This rearrangement joins TRBV11-1 to TRBJ2-1; 12 nucleotides align to TRBD2. Germline CDR1 reads SGHAT; CDR2 reads FQDESV (reference sequence). The V and J ends lost 1 base and 10 bases, in that order; junction bases with no gene match: 2. The CDR3 runs to 14 residues. CDR3 region: CASSLGLAGEEQFF. CDR3 DNA sequence: TGTGCCAGCAGCTTAGGACTAGCGGGGGAAGAGCAGTTCTTC. Using reference TRBV11-1 and TRBJ2-1 for the parts outside the CDR3, the full variable domain is EAEVAQSPRYKITEKSQAVAFWCDPISGHATLYWYRQILGQGPELLVQFQDESVVDDSQLPKDRFSAERLKGVDSTLKIQPAELGDSAMYLCASSLGLAGEEQFFGPGTRLTVL.